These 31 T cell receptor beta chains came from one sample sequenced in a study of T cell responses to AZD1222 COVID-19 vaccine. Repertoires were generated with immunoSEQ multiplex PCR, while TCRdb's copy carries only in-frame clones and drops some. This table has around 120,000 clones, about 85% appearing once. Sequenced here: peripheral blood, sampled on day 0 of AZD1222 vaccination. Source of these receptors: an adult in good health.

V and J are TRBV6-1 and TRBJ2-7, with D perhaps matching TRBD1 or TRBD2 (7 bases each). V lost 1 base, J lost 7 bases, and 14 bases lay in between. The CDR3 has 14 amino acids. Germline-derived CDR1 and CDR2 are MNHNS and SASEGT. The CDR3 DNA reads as TGTGCCAGCAGTGAAGGGGGAGGGGGCAAGGAGCAGTACTTC. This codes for CASSEGGGGKEQYF.

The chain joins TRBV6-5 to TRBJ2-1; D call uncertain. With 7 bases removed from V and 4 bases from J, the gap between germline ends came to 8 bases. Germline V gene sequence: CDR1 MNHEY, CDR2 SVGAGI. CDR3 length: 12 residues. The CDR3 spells CASTGFYNEQFF. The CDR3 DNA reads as TGTGCCAGCACCGGTTTTTACAATGAGCAGTTCTTC.

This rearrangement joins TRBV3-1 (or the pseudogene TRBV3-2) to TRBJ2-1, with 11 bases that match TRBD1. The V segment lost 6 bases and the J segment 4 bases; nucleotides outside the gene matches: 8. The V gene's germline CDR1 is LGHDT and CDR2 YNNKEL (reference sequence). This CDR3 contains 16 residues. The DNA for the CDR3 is TGTGCCAGCAGGGGGACAGGGGGGCTTGGTTACAATGAGCAGTTCTTC. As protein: CASRGTGGLGYNEQFF.

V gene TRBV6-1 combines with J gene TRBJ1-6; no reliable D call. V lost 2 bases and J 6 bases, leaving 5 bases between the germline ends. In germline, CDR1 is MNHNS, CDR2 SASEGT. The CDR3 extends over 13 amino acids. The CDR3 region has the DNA TGTGCCAGCAGTGAACGGGGTAATTCACCCCTCCACTTT. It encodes CASSERGNSPLHF.

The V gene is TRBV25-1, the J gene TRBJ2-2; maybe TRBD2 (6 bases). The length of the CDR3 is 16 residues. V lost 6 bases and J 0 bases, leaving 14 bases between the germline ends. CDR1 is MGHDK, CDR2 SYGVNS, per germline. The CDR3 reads CASSPPRLANTGELFF. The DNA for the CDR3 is TGTGCCAGCAGCCCCCCTCGACTAGCGAACACCGGGGAGCTGTTTTTT.

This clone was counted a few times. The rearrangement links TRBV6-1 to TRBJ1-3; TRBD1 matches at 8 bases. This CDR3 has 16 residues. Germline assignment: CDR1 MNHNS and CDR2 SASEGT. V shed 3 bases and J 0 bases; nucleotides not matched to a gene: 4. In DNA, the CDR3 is TGTGCCAGCAGTGATGTCACAGGGGGCTCTGGAAACACCATATATTTT. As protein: CASSDVTGGSGNTIYF.

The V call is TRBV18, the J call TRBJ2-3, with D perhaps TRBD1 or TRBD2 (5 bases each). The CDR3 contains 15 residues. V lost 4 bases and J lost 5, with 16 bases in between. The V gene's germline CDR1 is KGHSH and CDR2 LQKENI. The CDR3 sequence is CASSRDLDVVDTQYF. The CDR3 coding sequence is TGTGCCAGCTCACGGGACCTCGACGTGGTAGATACGCAGTATTTT.

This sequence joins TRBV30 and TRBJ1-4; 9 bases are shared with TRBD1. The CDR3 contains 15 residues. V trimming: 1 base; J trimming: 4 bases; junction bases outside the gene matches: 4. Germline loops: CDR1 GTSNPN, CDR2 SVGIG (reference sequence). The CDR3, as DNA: TGTGCCTGGAGTGCCCACAGGGGGCGTAATGAAAAACTGTTTTTT. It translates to CAWSAHRGRNEKLFF.

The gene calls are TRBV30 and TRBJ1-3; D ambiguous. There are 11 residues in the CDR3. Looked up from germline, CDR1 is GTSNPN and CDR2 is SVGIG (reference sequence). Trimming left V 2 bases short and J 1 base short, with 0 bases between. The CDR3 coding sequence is TGTGCCTGGAGTTCTGGAAACACCATATATTTT. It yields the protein CAWSSGNTIYF.

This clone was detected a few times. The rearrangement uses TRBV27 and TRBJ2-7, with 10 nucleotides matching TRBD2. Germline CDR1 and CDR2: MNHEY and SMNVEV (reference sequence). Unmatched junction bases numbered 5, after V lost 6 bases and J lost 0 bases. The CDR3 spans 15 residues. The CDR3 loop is CASSPSGSVSYEQYF. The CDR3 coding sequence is TGTGCCAGCAGCCCTAGCGGGAGTGTCTCCTACGAGCAGTACTTC.

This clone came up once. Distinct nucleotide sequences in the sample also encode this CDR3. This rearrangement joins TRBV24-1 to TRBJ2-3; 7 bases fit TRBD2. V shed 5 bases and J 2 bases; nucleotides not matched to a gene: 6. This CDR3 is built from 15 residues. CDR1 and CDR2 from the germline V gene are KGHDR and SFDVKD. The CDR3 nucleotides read TGTGCCACCAGTGTCGGAGCGGGACCCACAGATACGCAGTATTTT. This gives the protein CATSVGAGPTDTQYF.

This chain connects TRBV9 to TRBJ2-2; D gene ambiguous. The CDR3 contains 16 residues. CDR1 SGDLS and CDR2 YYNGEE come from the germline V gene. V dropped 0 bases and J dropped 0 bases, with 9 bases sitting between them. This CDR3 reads CASSVVQIANTGELFF. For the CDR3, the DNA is TGTGCCAGCAGCGTAGTACAGATAGCGAACACCGGGGAGCTGTTTTTT.

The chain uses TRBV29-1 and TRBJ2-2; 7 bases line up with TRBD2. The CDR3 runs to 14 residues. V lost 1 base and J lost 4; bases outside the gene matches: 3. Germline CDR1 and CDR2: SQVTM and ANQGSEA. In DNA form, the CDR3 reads TGCAGCGTTGAAGGATGGGAGGGCACCGGGGAGCTGTTTTTT. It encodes CSVEGWEGTGELFF.

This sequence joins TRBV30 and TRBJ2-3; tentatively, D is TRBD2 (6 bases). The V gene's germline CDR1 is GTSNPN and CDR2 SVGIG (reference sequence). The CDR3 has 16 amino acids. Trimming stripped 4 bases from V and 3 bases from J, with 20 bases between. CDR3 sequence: CAWTPGLGGRTDTQYF. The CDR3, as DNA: TGTGCCTGGACCCCGGGCCTCGGGGGAAGGACAGATACGCAGTATTTT. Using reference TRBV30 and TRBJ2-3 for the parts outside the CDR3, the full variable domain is SQTIHQWPATLVQPVGSPLSLECTVEGTSNPNLYWYRQAAGRGLQLLFYSVGIGQISSEVPQNLSASRPQDRQFILSSKKLLLSDSGFYLCAWTPGLGGRTDTQYFGPGTRLTVL.

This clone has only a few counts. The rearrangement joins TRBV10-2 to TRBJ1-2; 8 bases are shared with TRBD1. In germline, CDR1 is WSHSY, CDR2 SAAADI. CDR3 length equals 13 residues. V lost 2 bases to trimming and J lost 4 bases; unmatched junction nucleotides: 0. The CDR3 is CASSEQGAYGYTF. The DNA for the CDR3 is TGCGCCAGCAGTGAGCAGGGGGCCTATGGCTACACCTTC.

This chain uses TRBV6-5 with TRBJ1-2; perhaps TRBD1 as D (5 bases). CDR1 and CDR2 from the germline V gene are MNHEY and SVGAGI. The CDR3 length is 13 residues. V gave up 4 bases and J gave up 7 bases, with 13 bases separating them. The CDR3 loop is CASSSGGGGGYTF. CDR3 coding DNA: TGTGCCAGCAGTTCGGGGGGGGGAGGTGGCTACACCTTC.

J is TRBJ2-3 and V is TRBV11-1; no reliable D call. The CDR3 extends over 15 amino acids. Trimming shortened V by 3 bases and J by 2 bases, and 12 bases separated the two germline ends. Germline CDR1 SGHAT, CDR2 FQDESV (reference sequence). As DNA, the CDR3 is TGTGCCAGCAGCTTGTCGGGTTTGTACACAGATACGCAGTATTTT. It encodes CASSLSGLYTDTQYF. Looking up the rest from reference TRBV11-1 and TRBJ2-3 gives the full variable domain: EAEVAQSPRYKITEKSQAVAFWCDPISGHATLYWYRQILGQGPELLVQFQDESVVDDSQLPKDRFSAERLKGVDSTLKIQPAELGDSAMYLCASSLSGLYTDTQYFGPGTRLTVL.

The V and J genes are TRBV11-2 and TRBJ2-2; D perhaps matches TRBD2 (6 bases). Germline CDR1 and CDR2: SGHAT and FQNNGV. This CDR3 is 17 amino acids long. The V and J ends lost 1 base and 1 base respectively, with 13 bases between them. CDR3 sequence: CASSLVPGLMNTGELFF. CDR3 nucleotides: TGTGCCAGCAGCTTAGTTCCGGGACTTATGAACACCGGGGAGCTGTTTTTT.

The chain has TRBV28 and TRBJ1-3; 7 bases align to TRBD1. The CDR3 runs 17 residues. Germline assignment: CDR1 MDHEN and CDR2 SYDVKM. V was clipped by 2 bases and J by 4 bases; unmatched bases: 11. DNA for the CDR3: TGTGCCAGCAGTTTAGAGGCAGGGGGAACGGGGGGAAACACCATATATTTT. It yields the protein CASSLEAGGTGGNTIYF.

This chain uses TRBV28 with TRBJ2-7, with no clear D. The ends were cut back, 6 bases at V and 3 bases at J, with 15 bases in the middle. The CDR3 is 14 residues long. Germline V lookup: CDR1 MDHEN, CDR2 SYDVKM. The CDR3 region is CASRDVHASYEQYF. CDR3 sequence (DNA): TGTGCCAGCAGAGACGTTCATGCGAGCTACGAGCAGTACTTC. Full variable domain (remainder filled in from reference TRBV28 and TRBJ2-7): DVKVTQSSRYLVKRTGEKVFLECVQDMDHENMFWYRQDPGLGLRLIYFSYDVKMKEKGDIPEGYSVSREKKERFSLILESASTNQTSMYLCASRDVHASYEQYFGPGTRLTVT.

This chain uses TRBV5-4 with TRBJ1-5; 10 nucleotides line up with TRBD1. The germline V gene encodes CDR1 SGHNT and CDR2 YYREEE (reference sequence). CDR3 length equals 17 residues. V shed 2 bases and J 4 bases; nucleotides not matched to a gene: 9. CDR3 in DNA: TGTGCCAGCAGCTTCTTTCCCGGGACAGGGGATAATCAGCCCCAGCATTTT. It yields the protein CASSFFPGTGDNQPQHF. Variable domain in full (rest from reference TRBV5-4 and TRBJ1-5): ETGVTQSPTHLIKTRGQQVTLRCSSQSGHNTVSWYQQALGQGPQFIFQYYREEENGRGNFPPRFSGLQFPNYSSELNVNALELDDSALYLCASSFFPGTGDNQPQHFGDGTRLSIL.

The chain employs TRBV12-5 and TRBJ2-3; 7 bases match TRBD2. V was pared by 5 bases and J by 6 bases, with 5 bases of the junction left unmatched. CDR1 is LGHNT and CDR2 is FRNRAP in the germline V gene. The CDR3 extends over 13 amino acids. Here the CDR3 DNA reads TGTGCTAGTGGTCCACCGGGGGGTGATACGCAGTATTTT. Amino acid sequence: CASGPPGGDTQYF.

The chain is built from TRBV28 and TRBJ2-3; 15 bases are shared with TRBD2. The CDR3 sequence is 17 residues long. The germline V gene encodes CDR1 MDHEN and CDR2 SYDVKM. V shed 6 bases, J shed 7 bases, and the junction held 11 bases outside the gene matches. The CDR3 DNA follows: TGTGCCAGCAGCATAATTGGGACTAGCGGGGGGAGGTATACGCAGTATTTT. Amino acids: CASSIIGTSGGRYTQYF. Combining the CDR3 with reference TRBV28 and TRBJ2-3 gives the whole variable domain DVKVTQSSRYLVKRTGEKVFLECVQDMDHENMFWYRQDPGLGLRLIYFSYDVKMKEKGDIPEGYSVSREKKERFSLILESASTNQTSMYLCASSIIGTSGGRYTQYFGPGTRLTVL.

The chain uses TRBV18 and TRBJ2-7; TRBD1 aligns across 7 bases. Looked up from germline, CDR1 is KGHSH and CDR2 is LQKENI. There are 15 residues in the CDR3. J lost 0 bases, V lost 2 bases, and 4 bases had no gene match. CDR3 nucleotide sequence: TGTGCCAGCTCACCAGACAGGGTCTCCTCCTACGAGCAGTACTTC. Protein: CASSPDRVSSYEQYF.

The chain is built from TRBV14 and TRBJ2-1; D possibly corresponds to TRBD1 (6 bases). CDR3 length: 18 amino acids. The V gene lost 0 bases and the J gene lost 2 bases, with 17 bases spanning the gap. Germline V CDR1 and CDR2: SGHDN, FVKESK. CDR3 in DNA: TGTGCCAGCAGCCAAGAGGTGGGCGGCAGGGGCACCTACAATGAGCAGTTCTTC. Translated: CASSQEVGGRGTYNEQFF.

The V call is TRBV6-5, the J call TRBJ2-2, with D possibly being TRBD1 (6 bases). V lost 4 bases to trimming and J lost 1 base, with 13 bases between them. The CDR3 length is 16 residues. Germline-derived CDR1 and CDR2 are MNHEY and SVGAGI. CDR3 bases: TGTGCCAGCAGTTCTCAGGGGATTCGGAACACCGGGGAGCTGTTTTTT. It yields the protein CASSSQGIRNTGELFF.

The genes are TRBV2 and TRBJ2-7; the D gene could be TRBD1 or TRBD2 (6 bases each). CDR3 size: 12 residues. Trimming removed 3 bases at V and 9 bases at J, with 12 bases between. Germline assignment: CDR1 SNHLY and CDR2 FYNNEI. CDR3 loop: CASSEREGGQYF. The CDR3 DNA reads TGTGCCAGCAGTGAGCGGGAAGGGGGGCAGTACTTC.

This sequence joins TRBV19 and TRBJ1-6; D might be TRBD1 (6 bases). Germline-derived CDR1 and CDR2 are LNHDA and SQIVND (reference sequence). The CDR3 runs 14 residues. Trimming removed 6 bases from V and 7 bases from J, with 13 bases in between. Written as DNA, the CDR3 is TGTGCCAGTAGGCCCGACAGGAGGAATTCACCCCTCCACTTT. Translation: CASRPDRRNSPLHF.

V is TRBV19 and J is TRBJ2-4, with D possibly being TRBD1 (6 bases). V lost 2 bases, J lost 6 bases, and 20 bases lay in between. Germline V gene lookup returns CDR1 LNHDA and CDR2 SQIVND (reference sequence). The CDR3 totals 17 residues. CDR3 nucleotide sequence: TGTGCCAGTAGTATAATTGGGTGGACAGACTCCCTAAACATTCAGTACTTC. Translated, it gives CASSIIGWTDSLNIQYF.

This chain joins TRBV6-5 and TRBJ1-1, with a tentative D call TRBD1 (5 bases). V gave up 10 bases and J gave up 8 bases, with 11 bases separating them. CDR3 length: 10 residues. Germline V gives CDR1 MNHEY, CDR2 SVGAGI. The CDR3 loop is CAKQQVEAFF. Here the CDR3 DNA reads TGTGCCAAACAACAGGTCGAAGCTTTCTTT.

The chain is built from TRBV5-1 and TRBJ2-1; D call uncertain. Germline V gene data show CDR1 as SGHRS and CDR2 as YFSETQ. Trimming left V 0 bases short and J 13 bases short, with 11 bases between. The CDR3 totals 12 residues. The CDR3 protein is CASSLEVGTQFF. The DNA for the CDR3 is TGCGCCAGCAGCTTGGAGGTGGGCACACAGTTCTTC.